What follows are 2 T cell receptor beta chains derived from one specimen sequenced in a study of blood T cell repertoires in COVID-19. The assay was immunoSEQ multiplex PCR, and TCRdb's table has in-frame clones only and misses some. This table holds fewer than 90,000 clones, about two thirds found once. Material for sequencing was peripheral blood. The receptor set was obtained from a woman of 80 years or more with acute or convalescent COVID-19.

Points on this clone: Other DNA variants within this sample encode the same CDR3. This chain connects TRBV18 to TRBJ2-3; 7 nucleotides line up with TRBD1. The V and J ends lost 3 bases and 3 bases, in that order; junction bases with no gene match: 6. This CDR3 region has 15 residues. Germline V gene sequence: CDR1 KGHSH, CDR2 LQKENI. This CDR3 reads CASSPPGQLTDTQYF. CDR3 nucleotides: TGTGCCAGCTCACCGCCGGGACAGCTGACAGATACGCAGTATTTT.

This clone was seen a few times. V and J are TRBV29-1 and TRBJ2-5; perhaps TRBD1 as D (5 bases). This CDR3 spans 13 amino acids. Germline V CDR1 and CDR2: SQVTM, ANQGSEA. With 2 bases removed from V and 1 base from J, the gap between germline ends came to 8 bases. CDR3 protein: CSVELRVQETQYF. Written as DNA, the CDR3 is TGCAGCGTTGAACTCAGGGTCCAAGAGACCCAGTACTTC.